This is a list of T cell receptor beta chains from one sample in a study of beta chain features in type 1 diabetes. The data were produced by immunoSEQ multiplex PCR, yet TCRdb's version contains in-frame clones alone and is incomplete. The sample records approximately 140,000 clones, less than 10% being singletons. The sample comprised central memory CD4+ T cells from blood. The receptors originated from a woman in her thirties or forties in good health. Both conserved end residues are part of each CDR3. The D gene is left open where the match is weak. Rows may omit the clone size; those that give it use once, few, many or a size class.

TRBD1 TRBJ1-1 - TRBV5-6 CASSFRQGRTFF TGTGCCAGCAGCTTCCGACAGGGTCGTACTTTCTTT
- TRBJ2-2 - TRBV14 CASSHFGRGTNTGELFF TGTGCCAGCAGCCACTTTGGGAGGGGGACGAACACCGGGGAGCTGTTTTTT
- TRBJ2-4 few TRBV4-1 CASGIWGRPDIQYF TGCGCCAGCGGGATTTGGGGGCGTCCGGACATTCAGTACTTC
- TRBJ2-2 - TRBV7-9 CASSLDAGFYGPTGELFF TGTGCCAGCAGCTTAGACGCTGGGTTCTATGGGCCCACCGGGGAGCTGTTTTTT
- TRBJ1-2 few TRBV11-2 CASSSPGHMNYGYTF TGTGCCAGCAGCTCTCCGGGACACATGAACTATGGCTACACCTTC
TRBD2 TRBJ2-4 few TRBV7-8 CASSSTGTSGGPISTKNIQYF TGTGCCAGCAGTTCTACCGGGACTAGCGGGGGGCCTATAAGCACCAAAAACATTCAGTACTTC
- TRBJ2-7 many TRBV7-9 CASSAWTVPSYEQYF TGTGCCAGCAGCGCTTGGACAGTTCCCTCCTACGAGCAGTACTTC
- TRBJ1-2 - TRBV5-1 CASSLDPRQNYGYTF TGCGCCAGCAGCTTGGACCCGCGACAGAACTATGGCTACACCTTC
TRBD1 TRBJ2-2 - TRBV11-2 CASSLRRRGLNTGELFF TGTGCCAGCAGCTTGAGGCGCAGGGGGCTGAACACCGGGGAGCTGTTTTTT
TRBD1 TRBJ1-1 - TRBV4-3 CASSLRTGGRTEAFF TGCGCCAGCAGCCTGAGAACAGGGGGAAGAACTGAAGCTTTCTTT
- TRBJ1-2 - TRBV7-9 CASSPSAVNYGYTF TGTGCCAGCAGCCCAAGTGCAGTTAACTATGGCTACACCTTC
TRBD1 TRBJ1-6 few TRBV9 CASSVEPGGYSPLHF TGTGCCAGCAGCGTAGAACCAGGGGGCTACTCACCCCTCCACTTT
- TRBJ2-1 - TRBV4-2 CASSQDRGRDEQFF TGTGCCAGCAGCCAAGACCGAGGCCGGGATGAGCAGTTCTTC
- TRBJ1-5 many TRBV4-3 CASSQAPNQPQHF TGCGCCAGCAGCCAAGCCCCGAATCAGCCCCAGCATTTT
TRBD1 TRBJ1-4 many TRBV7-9 CASISGTGSEKLFF TGTGCCAGCATCTCCGGGACAGGGAGTGAAAAACTGTTTTTT
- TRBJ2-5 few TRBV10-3 CAISVSGVKGETQYF TGTGCCATCAGTGTATCAGGGGTGAAGGGAGAGACCCAGTACTTC
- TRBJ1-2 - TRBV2 CASSEQGNYGYTF TGTGCCAGCAGTGAGCAGGGGAACTATGGCTACACCTTC
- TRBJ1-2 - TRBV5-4 CASSLEGVDGYTF TGTGCCAGCAGCTTGGAAGGAGTAGATGGCTACACCTTC
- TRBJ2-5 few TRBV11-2 CASGTLETQYF TGTGCCAGCGGGACATTGGAGACCCAGTACTTC
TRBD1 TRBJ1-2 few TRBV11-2 CASSRGQGAPYGYTF TGTGCCAGCAGCAGGGGACAGGGGGCTCCGTATGGCTACACCTTC
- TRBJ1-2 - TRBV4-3 CASSQERDTNYGYTF TGCGCCAGCAGCCAAGAGAGGGATACTAACTATGGCTACACCTTC
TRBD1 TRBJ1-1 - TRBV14 CASSQDTRGAFF TGTGCCAGCAGCCAAGATACCAGGGGGGCTTTCTTT
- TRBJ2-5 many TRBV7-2 CASSYRGTQYF TGTGCCAGCAGCTACCGGGGGACCCAGTACTTC
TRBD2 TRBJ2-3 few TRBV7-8 CASSWRGDLDTQYF TGTGCCAGCAGCTGGCGGGGGGACTTGGATACGCAGTATTTT
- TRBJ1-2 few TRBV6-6 CASSPGQVYGYTF TGTGCCAGCAGCCCCGGACAAGTCTATGGCTACACCTTC
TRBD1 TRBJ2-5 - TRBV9 CASSVLGTGFRETQYF TGTGCCAGCAGCGTTCTGGGGACAGGGTTTCGGGAGACCCAGTACTTC
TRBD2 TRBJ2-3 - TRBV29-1 CSVERGDSTDTQYF TGCAGCGTTGAGCGGGGGGATTCCACAGATACGCAGTATTTT
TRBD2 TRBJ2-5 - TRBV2 CASSEIAGPETQYF TGTGCCAGCAGTGAAATAGCGGGACCGGAGACCCAGTACTTC
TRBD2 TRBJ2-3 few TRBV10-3 CATRPHGGEVDTQYF TGTGCCACCAGACCTCATGGGGGGGAGGTGGATACGCAGTATTTT
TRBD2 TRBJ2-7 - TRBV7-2 CASSFGLAGAGGSYEQYF TGTGCCAGCAGTTTTGGACTAGCGGGGGCCGGAGGGTCCTACGAGCAGTACTTC
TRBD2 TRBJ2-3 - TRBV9 CASSPLPPTGGRADTQYF TGTGCCAGCAGCCCTCTACCCCCTACGGGGGGTCGCGCAGATACGCAGTATTTT
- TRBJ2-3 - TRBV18 CASSPPSPLTQYF TGTGCCAGCTCACCACCGTCCCCCTTGACGCAGTATTTT
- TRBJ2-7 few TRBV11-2 CASSLVAGHEQYF TGTGCCAGCAGCTTAGTTGCAGGGCACGAGCAGTACTTC
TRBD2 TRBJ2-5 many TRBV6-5 CASSYTSGWGETQYF TGTGCCAGCAGTTACACTAGCGGGTGGGGAGAGACCCAGTACTTC